A single sample gave rise to the 25 T cell receptor beta chains below, sequenced in a study of shared clonotypes between healthy human individuals. The table came from immunoSEQ multiplex PCR; TCRdb's copy has only in-frame clones and leaves some out. The sample records about 1.4 million clones, roughly 95% being singletons. Sequencing used naive CD4+ T cells sorted from blood. As for subset: CD45RA+ positively selected. The receptor source for this set is a man younger than 45 in good health.

CDR3 bases: TGTGCCAGCAGTTACGGGGACAGGGCATATGAGCAGTTCTTC. Its translation is CASSYGDRAYEQFF. The chain employs TRBV6-5 and TRBJ2-1; 9 bases match TRBD1. The CDR3 covers 14 residues. Germline trimming cut 2 bases from V and 8 bases from J; bases unmatched to any gene: 4. The germline V gene has CDR1 MNHEY and CDR2 SVGAGI.

The chain carries TRBV18 and TRBJ2-7, with 7 positions matching TRBD1. After removal of 3 bases from V and 2 bases from J, the junction contained 7 bases not matched to a gene. Germline lookup yields CDR1 KGHSH and CDR2 LQKENI. There are 15 residues in the CDR3. The CDR3 region has the DNA TGTGCCAGCTCACCGCCAGGGGGTAGGACCTACGAGCAGTACTTC. Residues: CASSPPGGRTYEQYF.

The V gene is TRBV4-3, the J gene TRBJ2-1, with 8 nucleotides matching TRBD1. The V gene end was trimmed by 4 bases and the J gene end by 2 bases; junction bases not matched to a gene: 7. Germline CDR1 reads LGHNA; CDR2 reads YSLEER. This CDR3 comprises 16 residues. For the CDR3, the DNA is TGCGCCAGCAGCCCCACCGGGACAGGAACCTACAATGAGCAGTTCTTC. This encodes CASSPTGTGTYNEQFF.

The chain has TRBV28 and TRBJ2-7; 7 nucleotides agree with TRBD1. In germline, CDR1 is MDHEN, CDR2 SYDVKM. The CDR3 is 14 amino acids. V was pared by 6 bases and J by 2 bases, with 7 bases of the junction left unmatched. This CDR3 is CASRGTARTYEQYF. CDR3 sequence (DNA): TGTGCCAGCAGGGGGACAGCGAGAACCTACGAGCAGTACTTC.

The chain joins TRBV25-1 to TRBJ2-1, with TRBD2 matching over 8 bases. This CDR3 is built from 16 residues. V was clipped by 7 bases and J by 4 bases; unmatched bases: 12. Germline assignment: CDR1 MGHDK and CDR2 SYGVNS. CDR3 coding DNA: TGTGCCAGCACCCCGGAGGCGGGAGGCCTGTACAATGAGCAGTTCTTC. It is translated as CASTPEAGGLYNEQFF.

The chain couples TRBV21-1 to TRBJ1-4. TRBV21-1 is listed as a pseudogene. This CDR3 spans 17 amino acids. Here the CDR3 reads CASSNKAKGAGREKLFF. Here the CDR3 DNA reads TGTGCCAGCAGTAACAAGGCGAAAGGGGCAGGGAGGGAAAAACTGTTTTTT.

The chain couples TRBV18 to TRBJ2-7; a possible D gene is TRBD1 (6 bases). Deletions cut 0 bases from V and 4 bases from J, with 10 bases between. Germline lookup yields CDR1 KGHSH and CDR2 LQKENI. CDR3 size: 14 residues. CDR3 coding DNA: TGTGCCAGCTCACCACCAAGGGACACATACGAGCAGTACTTC. Its translation is CASSPPRDTYEQYF.

The V and J genes are TRBV1 and TRBJ1-2; the table's D gene call, TRBD1, was not cross checked with the DNA. TRBV1 is tagged as a pseudogene. This CDR3 has 20 amino acids. For the CDR3, the DNA is TGCACCAGCAGCCAAGGAATCAATGGGGACAGGGTAGTTGGATTCTATGGCTACACCTTC. Translation gives CTSSQGINGDRVVGFYGYTF.

The chain has TRBV7-9 and TRBJ2-2; possible D gene TRBD2, 5 bases. Between the trimmed V and J ends, which lost 7 bases and 7 bases, there was a span of 19 bases. CDR3 length: 15 residues. Germline loops: CDR1 SEHNR, CDR2 FQNEAQ (reference sequence). CDR3 bases: TGTGCCAGCATCCAGATAGGCGGGCGCGTCGGGGAGCTGTTTTTT. It is translated as CASIQIGGRVGELFF.

V gene TRBV2 combines with J gene TRBJ2-3; 14 bases line up with TRBD2. Unmatched junction bases numbered 8, after V lost 0 bases and J lost 3 bases. Per the germline V gene, CDR1 is SNHLY and CDR2 is FYNNEI. The CDR3 contains 19 residues. The CDR3 spells CASSEARLWTSGGTDTQYF. CDR3 sequence (DNA): TGTGCCAGCAGTGAAGCGAGACTCTGGACTAGCGGGGGGACAGATACGCAGTATTTT. The variable domain in full, with the rest retrieved from reference TRBV2 and TRBJ2-3, is EPEVTQTPSHQVTQMGQEVILRCVPISNHLYFYWYRQILGQKVEFLVSFYNNEISEKSEIFDDQFSVERPDGSNFTLKIRSTKLEDSAMYFCASSEARLWTSGGTDTQYFGPGTRLTVL.

The gene calls are TRBV5-6 and TRBJ1-1, with D perhaps TRBD1 (5 bases). Germline V gene data show CDR1 as SGHDT and CDR2 as YYEEEE. The CDR3 consists of 15 residues. Trimming removed 0 bases from V and 6 bases from J, with 15 bases in between. The CDR3 DNA reads TGTGCCAGCAGCTTGGTAGCAGGGCTAGGCGCTGAAGCTTTCTTT. This translates into CASSLVAGLGAEAFF.

This chain joins TRBV6-5 and TRBJ2-3; 7 bases are a match to TRBD2. This CDR3 spans 16 amino acids. V lost 4 bases to trimming and J lost 1 base; unmatched junction nucleotides: 8. Germline lookup yields CDR1 MNHEY and CDR2 SVGAGI. CDR3 amino acids: CASSLGVGGGTDTQYF. CDR3 DNA sequence: TGTGCCAGCAGTTTGGGGGTTGGGGGGGGCACAGATACGCAGTATTTT.

This clone was observed once. The chain uses TRBV28 and TRBJ2-2; D may be TRBD1 or TRBD2 (6 bases each). This CDR3 has 15 residues. Trimming shortened V by 6 bases and J by 3 bases, and 14 bases separated the two germline ends. CDR1 and CDR2 from the germline V gene are MDHEN and SYDVKM. CDR3 amino acids: CASREGGTDTGELFF. CDR3 DNA: TGTGCCAGCAGAGAGGGGGGTACGGACACCGGGGAGCTGTTTTTT.

CDR3 protein: CASSLSREAFF. In DNA form, the CDR3 reads TGTGCCAGCAGCTTAAGCCGGGAAGCTTTCTTT. The chain has TRBV13 and TRBJ1-1; D uncertain. This CDR3 has 11 residues. Germline V CDR1 and CDR2: PRHDT, FYEKMQ (reference sequence). The germline V and J ends were trimmed by 2 bases and 8 bases, with 6 bases remaining between them.

The J gene is TRBJ2-2, the V gene TRBV11-2; no firm D call. CDR1 and CDR2 (germline): SGHAT, FQNNGV. V was clipped by 7 bases and J by 3 bases, with 12 bases between them. CDR3 length equals 14 residues. DNA for the CDR3: TGTGCCAGCAACAGACTCTGGGACACCGGGGAGCTGTTTTTT. Its translation is CASNRLWDTGELFF.

The chain combines TRBV28 with TRBJ2-7, with unresolved D. CDR1 and CDR2 (germline): MDHEN, SYDVKM. Trimming removed 5 bases from V and 4 bases from J, with 9 bases in between. The CDR3 has 12 residues. CDR3 coding DNA: TGTGCCAGCAGTCAAATAGGGTACGAGCAGTACTTC. This gives the protein CASSQIGYEQYF.

The rearrangement uses TRBV4-3 and TRBJ1-3, with D uncertain. The CDR3 length is 13 residues. The germline gives CDR1 LGHNA, CDR2 YSLEER. With 4 bases removed from V and 8 bases from J, the gap between germline ends came to 12 bases. CDR3 nucleotide sequence: TGCGCCAGCAGCCGCCAAGTGGGAGACACCATATATTTT. Its protein is CASSRQVGDTIYF.

This chain connects TRBV5-4 to TRBJ1-1, with D maybe TRBD1 (6 bases). The CDR3 has 15 amino acids. Germline V gives CDR1 SGHNT, CDR2 YYREEE (reference sequence). Trimming shortened V by 4 bases and J by 9 bases, and 22 bases separated the two germline ends. Here the CDR3 DNA reads TGTGCCAGCAGCCCCAACGAACAGGGTTCGTTCAAAGCTTTCTTT. It translates to CASSPNEQGSFKAFF.

The V call is TRBV10-2, the J call TRBJ2-2; 8 bases fit TRBD1. The CDR3 is 14 residues long. Germline lookup yields CDR1 WSHSY and CDR2 SAAADI. Trimming took 8 bases from V and 6 from J; bases not matched to a gene: 8. In nucleotides, the CDR3 is TGCGCCAGCGACGACAGGGGAGTGGCCGGGGAGCTGTTTTTT. This encodes CASDDRGVAGELFF.

V usage is TRBV7-2 and J usage is TRBJ2-3, with TRBD2 matching over 8 bases. Germline V gene sequence: CDR1 SGHTA, CDR2 FQGNSA. V dropped 3 bases and J dropped 1; count of bases not matched to a gene: 3. The CDR3 totals 15 residues. The chain's CDR3 is CASSFGLAGTDTQYF. CDR3 bases: TGTGCCAGCAGCTTCGGACTAGCAGGCACAGATACGCAGTATTTT.

The CDR3: CASSIRSRGLDEQYF. CDR3 coding DNA: TGTGCCAGTAGTATCCGAAGCAGGGGCCTCGACGAGCAGTACTTC. The genes are TRBV19 and TRBJ2-7; D might be TRBD1 (6 bases). The CDR3 extends over 15 amino acids. Germline V gene lookup returns CDR1 LNHDA and CDR2 SQIVND (reference sequence). Trimming left V 3 bases short and J 5 bases short, with 17 bases between.

V and J are TRBV2 and TRBJ1-1, with unresolved D. CDR3 length equals 13 residues. V was trimmed by 8 bases and J by 1 base, leaving 11 bases between them. Germline CDR1 is SNHLY and CDR2 is FYNNEI. CDR3 sequence reads: CASLAESNTEAFF. The CDR3, as DNA: TGTGCCAGCTTGGCAGAGTCGAACACTGAAGCTTTCTTT.

This clone was observed a handful of times. The rearrangement links TRBV29-1 to TRBJ2-7, with 8 bases that match TRBD2. CDR1 is SQVTM, CDR2 ANQGSEA, per germline. The CDR3 consists of 12 residues. V shed 6 bases, J shed 2 bases, and the junction held 3 bases outside the gene matches. CDR3 in DNA: TGCAGCGTAACTAGCGGACCCTACGAGCAGTACTTC. Translation gives CSVTSGPYEQYF.

The chain couples TRBV29-1 to TRBJ2-3; D gene unclear. This CDR3 comprises 14 residues. Germline CDR1 reads SQVTM; CDR2 reads ANQGSEA. V gave up 0 bases and J gave up 1 base, with 8 bases separating them. CDR3 nucleotides: TGCAGCGTTGAAGAAGTTAGTCGCACAGATACGCAGTATTTT. Encoded protein: CSVEEVSRTDTQYF.

The chain combines TRBV10-3 with TRBJ2-2; a possible D gene is TRBD2 (6 bases). The V end was cut by 11 bases, the J end by 7 bases, with 17 bases between. The V gene's germline CDR1 is ENHRY and CDR2 SYGVKD. This CDR3 is 13 amino acids long. CDR3 amino acids: CASEEGPGGELFF. CDR3 nucleotide sequence: TGTGCCTCCGAGGAGGGCCCGGGCGGGGAGCTGTTTTTT.